The clone carrying this T cell receptor (beta chain) was counted between two and nine times. Its antigen is unidentified. Germline and junction disagree at one end, which may indicate a read error. The CDR3 is 17 amino acids. Per germline, CDR1 MDHEN and CDR2 SYDVKM. RNA transcripts gave rise to amplified TCR beta CDR3 regions. During a first-round RT-PCR of the TCR CDR3, the HTBI primer set was used. TCRdb re-called the multiplex PCR reads through MiXCR, storing one row per CDR3 protein. The sample records about 640,000 distinct CDR3 sequences, 20% to 25% being singletons. This sample stems from a study of T cells in Graves' hyperthyroidism and ophthalmopathy. General observations from the study: Most thyroid clonotypes expanded above 0.001 were also detected in blood.

Sequenced material: blood. The chain couples TRBV28 to TRBJ2-1; 7 bases align to TRBD1. This sequence originates from a man younger than 40 with Graves' ophthalmopathy. CDR3 residues: CASTVRQGKTGYDEQFF. The CDR3 DNA follows: TGTGCCAGCACCGTACGACAGGGCAAAACCGGCTACGATGAGCAGTTCTTC.